The entry that follows covers one T cell receptor beta chain sequence. With V trimmed by 8 bases and J by 3 bases, 15 bases remained unmatched. Germline assignment: CDR1 MNHEY and CDR2 SMNVEV (reference sequence). This CDR3 spans 18 amino acids. The entry originates in a study of shared clonotypes between healthy human individuals. Sequencing was performed with immunoSEQ multiplex PCR; in TCRdb, only in-frame clones are kept and a portion is missing. This table has 2,500,000 or so clones, 93% appearing once. The receptor comes from a man in his late teens or twenties in good health. Some clones in this sample may be carry-over from other donors' samples. The sample taken for sequencing was naive CD4+ T cells from PBMCs. The subset denotes: CD45RA+ positively selected. The rearrangement uses TRBV27 and TRBJ2-2; TRBD2 matches 10 bases. CDR3 coding DNA: TGTGCCAGCTCAAAAGGAGGTAGCGGGAGGCCCGACACCGGGGAGCTGTTTTTT. Protein: CASSKGGSGRPDTGELFF.